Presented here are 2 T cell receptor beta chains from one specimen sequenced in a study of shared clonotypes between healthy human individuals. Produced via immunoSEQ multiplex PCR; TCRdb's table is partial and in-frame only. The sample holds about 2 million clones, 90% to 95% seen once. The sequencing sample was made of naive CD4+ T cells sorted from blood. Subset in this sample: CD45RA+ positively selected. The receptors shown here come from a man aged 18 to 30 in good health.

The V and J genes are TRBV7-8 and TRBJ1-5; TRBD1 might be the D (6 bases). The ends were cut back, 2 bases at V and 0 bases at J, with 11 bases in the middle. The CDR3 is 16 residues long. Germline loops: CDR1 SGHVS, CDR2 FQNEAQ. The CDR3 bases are TGTGCCAGCAGCTTAAGGGGGATCTATAGCAATCAGCCCCAGCATTTT. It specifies CASSLRGIYSNQPQHF.

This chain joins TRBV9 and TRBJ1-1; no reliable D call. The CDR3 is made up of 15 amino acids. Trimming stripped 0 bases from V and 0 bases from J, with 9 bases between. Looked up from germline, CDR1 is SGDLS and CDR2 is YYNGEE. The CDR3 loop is CASSVAEDLNTEAFF. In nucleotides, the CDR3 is TGTGCCAGCAGCGTAGCAGAGGACCTGAACACTGAAGCTTTCTTT.